The clone carrying this T cell receptor (beta chain) was found once. The entry originates in a study of blood T cell repertoires in COVID-19. About the study: The origin of the acute and convalescent COVID-19 samples was the United States, Italy and Spain. Sources were T cells, B-cell-depleted T cells, or PBMCs; the material itself was cDNA or gDNA.

One Seattle source followed patients from active infection through their disease course. Authors' data handling: Estimation of nucleated cell counts relied on the amplification of reference gene primers. The method was immunoSEQ multiplex PCR; TCRdb's version includes in-frame clones alone and lacks a portion of them. V and J calls and clone size follow that table, whereas D and trimming were derived from the DNA. The sample records nearly 350,000 clones, 85% to 90% being singletons. The receptor comes from a woman in her seventies with COVID-19, enrolled during active disease. Sequencing was carried out using peripheral blood.

DNA for the CDR3: TGTGCCACCACAGGAGGGCTCAACACTGAAGCTTTCTTT. Amino acid sequence: CATTGGLNTEAFF. The chain carries TRBV24-1 and TRBJ1-1; D is unclear. Deletions cut 8 bases from V and 2 bases from J, with 11 bases between. CDR3 size: 13 residues. Germline CDR1 KGHDR, CDR2 SFDVKD.